This entry is about one TCR beta chain. This specimen belongs to a study of blood T cell repertoires in COVID-19. As for the study in general: Sites in the United States, Italy and Spain provided acute and convalescent COVID-19 samples. T cells, B-cell-depleted T cells, or PBMCs supplied cDNA or gDNA.

Germline CDR1 MNHEY, CDR2 SMNVEV (reference sequence). V was pared by 5 bases and J by 0 bases, with 5 bases of the junction left unmatched. The CDR3 is 16 residues long. Study processing details: Amplifying reference gene primers gave estimates of nucleated cell counts. The protocol was immunoSEQ multiplex PCR, while the TCRdb copy is restricted to in-frame clones and leaves out a portion. The V and J calls and clone size were taken over from that table, and D and trimming were inferred from the DNA. The data contain approximately 140,000 clones, about 87% of them singletons. The Seattle site enrolled patients during active infection and followed them longitudinally.

The source of this sequence is a human donor with COVID-19, enrolled during active disease. The donor label of this sample is uncertain. This chain joins TRBV27 and TRBJ1-5; TRBD1 aligns across 9 bases. The sample consisted of peripheral blood. The CDR3 DNA is TGTGCCAGCAGTGAACAGGGGGCTGGTAGCAATCAGCCCCAGCATTTT. This encodes CASSEQGAGSNQPQHF.